The 20 T cell receptor beta chains listed next were all sequenced from one sample in a study of control samples from healthy donors and cancer patients. The protocol was immunoSEQ multiplex PCR, while the TCRdb copy is restricted to in-frame clones and leaves out a portion. The table includes tens of thousands of clones, over 75% detected once. Sequencing was done on a sample of blood. Receptors were obtained from a woman between 50 and 59 years old in good health.

J is TRBJ2-3 and V is TRBV12-3 or TRBV12-4, with a weak D call TRBD1 (6 bases). CDR3 length: 13 residues. Trimming cost V 7 bases and J 2 bases, with 10 bases left between them. Written as DNA, the CDR3 is TGTGCCAGCAACAGGGATCCCACAGATACGCAGTATTTT. Its protein is CASNRDPTDTQYF.

The V and J genes are TRBV5-1 and TRBJ2-7; D is undetermined. The germline V gene encodes CDR1 SGHRS and CDR2 YFSETQ. There are 8 residues in the CDR3. Trimming shortened V by 7 bases and J by 12 bases, and 8 bases separated the two germline ends. CDR3 coding DNA: TGCGCCAGCTGGTGTATGTACTTC. It yields the protein CASWCMYF. The variable domain in full, with the rest retrieved from reference TRBV5-1 and TRBJ2-7, is KAGVTQTPRYLIKTRGQQVTLSCSPISGHRSVSWYQQTPGQGLQFLFEYFSETQRNKGNFPGRFSGRQFSNSRSEMNVSTLELGDSALYLCASWCMYFGPGTRLTVT.

CDR3 bases: TGCGCCAGCAGCTTGGGTGGGGATGAGCAGTTCTTC. This codes for CASSLGGDEQFF. The V and J genes are TRBV5-1 and TRBJ2-1; D is uncertain. CDR1 is SGHRS and CDR2 is YFSETQ in the germline V gene. The V gene lost 0 bases and the J gene lost 8 bases, with 6 bases spanning the gap. The CDR3 has 12 residues.

Concerning this clone: This sample includes further DNA sequences coding for the same CDR3. The V gene is TRBV9, the J gene TRBJ1-6; the D gene is possibly TRBD1 (6 bases). V lost 4 bases and J lost 9, with 17 bases in between. The CDR3 has 15 amino acids. CDR1 and CDR2 (germline): SGDLS, YYNGEE. CDR3 amino acids: CASSSRGEPTSPLHF. CDR3 nucleotides: TGTGCCAGCAGCTCAAGGGGGGAGCCCACTTCACCCCTCCACTTT.

The chain combines TRBV6-6 with TRBJ1-1; D call uncertain. Between the trimmed V and J ends, which lost 6 bases and 0 bases, there was a span of 11 bases. Germline loops: CDR1 MNHNY, CDR2 SVGAGI (reference sequence). CDR3 length: 14 amino acids. The CDR3 region is CASSPMGVNTEAFF. The CDR3 coding sequence is TGTGCCAGCAGCCCAATGGGTGTGAACACTGAAGCTTTCTTT.

In the case of this clone: Within the sample, other DNA sequences also encode this same CDR3. The V gene is TRBV18, the J gene TRBJ2-3; D ambiguous. The V and J ends lost 3 bases and 2 bases respectively, with 3 bases between them. This CDR3 comprises 12 residues. Germline V gene sequence: CDR1 KGHSH, CDR2 LQKENI. CDR3 nucleotides: TGTGCCAGCTCACCTTACACAGATACGCAGTATTTT. Protein product: CASSPYTDTQYF.

The chain recombines TRBV7-2 with TRBJ2-5; no reliable D call. Germline V lookup: CDR1 SGHTA, CDR2 FQGNSA. V was clipped by 1 base and J by 5 bases, with 11 bases between them. The CDR3 has 14 residues. CDR3 sequence (DNA): TGTGCCAGCAGCTTAGGCGGATTAAGGGAGACCCAGTACTTC. It yields the protein CASSLGGLRETQYF. The full variable domain, with the rest looked up from reference TRBV7-2 and TRBJ2-5, is GAGVSQSPSNKVTEKGKDVELRCDPISGHTALYWYRQSLGQGLEFLIYFQGNSAPDKSGLPSDRFSAERTGGSVSTLTIQRTQQEDSAVYLCASSLGGLRETQYFGPGTRLLVL.

The chain links TRBV27 to TRBJ2-7; a weak D match, TRBD1 (5 bases). Trimming cost V 1 base and J 4 bases, with 14 bases left between them. Germline lookup yields CDR1 MNHEY and CDR2 SMNVEV (reference sequence). This CDR3 contains 15 residues. CDR3 residues: CASSLFQGRRYEQYF. The DNA for the CDR3 is TGTGCCAGCAGTTTATTCCAGGGAAGAAGGTACGAGCAGTACTTC.

This chain joins TRBV30 and TRBJ1-4; D is uncertain. Germline values: CDR1 GTSNPN, CDR2 SVGIG (reference sequence). The CDR3 runs 13 residues. V was cut by 2 bases and J by 6 bases, with 10 bases left in between. As DNA, the CDR3 is TGTGCCTGGAGTCGGCGGGGTTATGAAAAACTGTTTTTT. Protein: CAWSRRGYEKLFF.

This chain links TRBV29-1 with TRBJ2-5; perhaps TRBD2 as D (6 bases). CDR1 is SQVTM and CDR2 is ANQGSEA in the germline V gene. This CDR3 has 14 residues. Trimming shortened V by 4 bases and J by 5 bases, and 17 bases separated the two germline ends. The CDR3 sequence is CSVGRGAEGETQYF. The CDR3 DNA sequence: TGCAGCGTTGGACGTGGGGCGGAGGGGGAGACCCAGTACTTC.

The J gene is TRBJ2-2, the V gene TRBV7-8; a weak D match, TRBD2 (6 bases). The V and J ends lost 0 bases and 7 bases respectively, with 21 bases between them. Germline V CDR1 and CDR2: SGHVS, FQNEAQ. The CDR3 runs to 18 residues. CDR3 sequence reads: CASSLALGGTRIGGELFF. The CDR3 nucleotides read TGTGCCAGCAGCTTAGCTTTAGGCGGGACCCGAATTGGCGGGGAGCTGTTTTTT.

The genes are TRBV11-1 and TRBJ2-3, with a weak D call TRBD2 (5 bases). CDR1 and CDR2 (germline): SGHAT, FQDESV (reference sequence). Trimming removed 5 bases from V and 1 base from J, with 10 bases in between. The CDR3 length is 14 residues. In DNA, the CDR3 is TGTGCCAGCAGCCCGCGGGCCGGCACAGATACGCAGTATTTT. Translated, it gives CASSPRAGTDTQYF.

The gene calls are TRBV7-8 and TRBJ1-6; TRBD1 is a possible D gene (5 bases). Per the germline V gene, CDR1 is SGHVS and CDR2 is FQNEAQ. CDR3 length: 19 amino acids. Between the trimmed V and J ends, which lost 5 bases and 0 bases, there was a span of 20 bases. CDR3: CASSTDYRGVGSYNSPLHF. In nucleotides, the CDR3 is TGTGCCAGCAGCACGGACTACAGAGGGGTAGGCTCCTATAATTCACCCCTCCACTTT.

The genes are TRBV6-5 and TRBJ2-7, with 11 bases fitting TRBD2. The CDR3 length is 15 residues. CDR1 is MNHEY and CDR2 is SVGAGI in the germline V gene. J lost 7 bases, V lost 7 bases, and 12 bases had no gene match. The CDR3 bases are TGTGCCAGCACCCCCCTAGCGGGAGGCGTGAGGGAGCAGTACTTC. Translated, it gives CASTPLAGGVREQYF.

In this sample, this clone turned up once. This chain uses TRBV6-1 with TRBJ2-1, with 9 positions matching TRBD2. The CDR3 length is 16 residues. Losses at the gene ends were 0 bases for V and 3 bases for J; bases not matched to a gene: 3. The germline V gene encodes CDR1 MNHNS and CDR2 SASEGT. CDR3 coding DNA: TGTGCCAGCAGTGAAGCTAGCGGGAGTATCTACAATGAGCAGTTCTTC. Translating gives CASSEASGSIYNEQFF.

This chain joins TRBV5-4 and TRBJ2-2; TRBD1 matches at 9 bases. V was clipped by 4 bases and J by 3 bases; unmatched bases: 7. The CDR3 length is 16 residues. Per germline, CDR1 SGHNT and CDR2 YYREEE (reference sequence). The DNA of the CDR3 is TGTGCCAGCAGCAAGGGACAGGGTAGGGACACCGGGGAGCTGTTTTTT. It is translated as CASSKGQGRDTGELFF.

The genes are TRBV29-1 and TRBJ2-3, with D perhaps TRBD2 (5 bases). The CDR3 loop spans 13 amino acids. Germline CDR1 reads SQVTM; CDR2 reads ANQGSEA. V was trimmed by 5 bases and J by 0 bases, leaving 9 bases between them. The CDR3 bases are TGCAGCGTTAGCGGCAGAAGCACAGATACGCAGTATTTT. Translated, it gives CSVSGRSTDTQYF.

V is TRBV9 and J is TRBJ2-1; D is ambiguous. The CDR3 spans 14 residues. Trimming removed 0 bases at V and 3 bases at J, with 7 bases between. Germline CDR1 reads SGDLS; CDR2 reads YYNGEE. The CDR3 loop is CASSVDESYNEQFF. CDR3 in DNA: TGTGCCAGCAGCGTAGACGAGAGCTACAATGAGCAGTTCTTC.

The chain employs TRBV7-5 and TRBJ1-3. TRBV7-5 is termed a pseudogene. This CDR3 region has 14 residues. CDR3 nucleotides: TGTGCCAGAAGCCAGGACCTTAACGGAAACACCATATATTTT. It codes for CARSQDLNGNTIYF.

The chain joins TRBV28 to TRBJ2-3, with D perhaps TRBD2 (5 bases). CDR1 and CDR2 from the germline V gene are MDHEN and SYDVKM. The CDR3 spans 17 residues. Trimming shortened V by 1 base and J by 0 bases, and 14 bases separated the two germline ends. DNA for the CDR3: TGTGCCAGCAGTTTATTTTGGCGGGCAACTAGCACAGATACGCAGTATTTT. Protein sequence: CASSLFWRATSTDTQYF. Full variable domain (remainder filled in from reference TRBV28 and TRBJ2-3): DVKVTQSSRYLVKRTGEKVFLECVQDMDHENMFWYRQDPGLGLRLIYFSYDVKMKEKGDIPEGYSVSREKKERFSLILESASTNQTSMYLCASSLFWRATSTDTQYFGPGTRLTVL.